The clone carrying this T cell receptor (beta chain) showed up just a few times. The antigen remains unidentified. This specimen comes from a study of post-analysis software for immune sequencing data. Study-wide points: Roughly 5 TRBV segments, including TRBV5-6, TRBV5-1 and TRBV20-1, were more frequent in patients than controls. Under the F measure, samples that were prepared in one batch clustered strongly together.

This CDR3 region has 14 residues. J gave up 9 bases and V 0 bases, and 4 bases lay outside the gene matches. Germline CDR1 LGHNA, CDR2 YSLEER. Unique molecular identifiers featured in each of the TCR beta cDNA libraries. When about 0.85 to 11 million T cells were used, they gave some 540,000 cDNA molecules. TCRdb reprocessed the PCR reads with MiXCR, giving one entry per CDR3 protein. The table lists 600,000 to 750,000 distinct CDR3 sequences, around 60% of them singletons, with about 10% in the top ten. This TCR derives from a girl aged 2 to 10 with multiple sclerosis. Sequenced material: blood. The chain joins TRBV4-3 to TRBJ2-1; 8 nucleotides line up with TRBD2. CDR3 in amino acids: CASSQDGTRTEQFF. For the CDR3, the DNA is TGCGCCAGCAGCCAAGATGGGACTAGGACTGAGCAGTTCTTC.